Listed here are 3 T cell receptor beta chains from one sample, sequenced in a study of shared clonotypes between healthy human individuals (dated by TCRdb to 2018 to 2020). To prepare the library, the immunoSEQ multiplex PCR assay was applied. Entries here come from immuneACCESS through TCRdb and include only in-frame sequences with V and J called. Some clones fail to appear in such tables; in the studies checked, an unresolved V gene covers under half of the shortfall, and the cause of the remainder is unknown. The sample contains around 1 million clones, around 80% of them found a single time. About 1.5% of the sample belongs to the ten largest clones. Sequenced input: memory CD4+ T cells sorted from blood. The sample's cell subset or site label, decoded: CD45RA-negative fraction. These receptor sequences come from a man in his late teens or twenties in good health.

The genes are TRBV29-1 and TRBJ2-7, with a possible D match to TRBD2 (6 bases). Per the germline V gene, CDR1 is SQVTM and CDR2 is ANQGSEA. This CDR3 spans 15 amino acids. This CDR3 reads CRALGLREDSYEQYF. CDR3 nucleotide sequence: TGCAGGGCCTTAGGGTTGCGGGAAGACTCCTACGAGCAGTACTTC.

The chain links TRBV7-2 to TRBJ2-3, with a tentative D call TRBD2 (6 bases). The CDR3 consists of 14 residues. Germline CDR1 and CDR2: SGHTA and FQGNSA. Trimming shortened V by 1 base and J by 5 bases, and 10 bases separated the two germline ends. The CDR3 here is CASSLGGGKDTQYF. The CDR3 DNA reads TGTGCCAGCAGCTTAGGGGGCGGGAAAGATACGCAGTATTTT.

The V gene is TRBV9, the J gene TRBJ1-2; TRBD1 matches at 11 bases. This CDR3 contains 16 residues. Germline V gene sequence: CDR1 SGDLS, CDR2 YYNGEE. V shed 3 bases, J shed 5 bases, and the junction held 9 bases outside the gene matches. CDR3 in amino acids: CASSAYQGQGEYGYTF. The CDR3 coding sequence is TGTGCCAGCAGCGCCTACCAGGGACAGGGGGAGTATGGCTACACCTTC.